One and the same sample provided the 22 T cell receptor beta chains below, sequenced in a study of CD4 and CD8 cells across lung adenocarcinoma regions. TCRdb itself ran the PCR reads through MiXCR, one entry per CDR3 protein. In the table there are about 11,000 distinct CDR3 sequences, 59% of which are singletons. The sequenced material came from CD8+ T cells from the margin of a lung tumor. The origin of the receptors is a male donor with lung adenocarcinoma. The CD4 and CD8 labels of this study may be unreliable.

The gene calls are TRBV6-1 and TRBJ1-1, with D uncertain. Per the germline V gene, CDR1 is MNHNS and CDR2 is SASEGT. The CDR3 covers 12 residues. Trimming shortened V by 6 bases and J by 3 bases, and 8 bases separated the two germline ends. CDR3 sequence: CASSRLYTEAFF. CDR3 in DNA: TGTGCCAGCAGCAGGTTGTACACTGAAGCTTTCTTT.

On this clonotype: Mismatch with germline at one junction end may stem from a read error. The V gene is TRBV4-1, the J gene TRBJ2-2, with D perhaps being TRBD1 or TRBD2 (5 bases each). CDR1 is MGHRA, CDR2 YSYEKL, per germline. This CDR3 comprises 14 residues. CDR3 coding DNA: TGCGCGGGCAGCCAGGCTTTAGCCCCAGGGACGCTGTATTTT. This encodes CAGSQALAPGTLYF.

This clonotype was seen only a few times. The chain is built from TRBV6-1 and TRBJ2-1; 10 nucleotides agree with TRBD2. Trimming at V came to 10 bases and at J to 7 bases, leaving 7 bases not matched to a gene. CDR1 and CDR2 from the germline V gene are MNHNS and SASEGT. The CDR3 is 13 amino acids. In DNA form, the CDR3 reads TGTGCCACCTCGGGACTAGCGAGGAATGAGCAGTTCTTC. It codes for CATSGLARNEQFF.

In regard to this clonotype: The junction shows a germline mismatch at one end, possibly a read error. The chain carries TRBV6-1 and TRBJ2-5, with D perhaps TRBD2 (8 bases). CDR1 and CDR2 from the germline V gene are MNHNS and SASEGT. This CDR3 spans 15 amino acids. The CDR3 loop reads CGRGYGGGVEDTQYF. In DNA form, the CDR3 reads TGTGGCAGGGGGTACGGGGGGGGTGTGGAAGATACCCAGTACTTC.

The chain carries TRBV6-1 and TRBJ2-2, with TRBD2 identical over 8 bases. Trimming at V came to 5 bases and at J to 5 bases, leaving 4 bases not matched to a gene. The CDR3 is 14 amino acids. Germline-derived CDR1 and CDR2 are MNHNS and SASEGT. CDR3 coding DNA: TGTGCCAGCAGTCCCGGGGGGGATACCGGGGAGCTGTTTTTT. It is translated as CASSPGGDTGELFF.

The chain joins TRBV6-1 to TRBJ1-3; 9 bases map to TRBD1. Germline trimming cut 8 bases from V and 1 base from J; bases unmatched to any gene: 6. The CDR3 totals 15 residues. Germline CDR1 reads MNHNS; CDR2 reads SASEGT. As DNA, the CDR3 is TGTGCCAGCGGACAGGGGTCATTATCTGGAAACACCATATATTTT. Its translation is CASGQGSLSGNTIYF.

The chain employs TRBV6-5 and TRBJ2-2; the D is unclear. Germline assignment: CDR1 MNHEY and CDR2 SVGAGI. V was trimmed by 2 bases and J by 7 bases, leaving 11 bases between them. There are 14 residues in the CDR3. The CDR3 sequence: CASSYTTGRGELFF. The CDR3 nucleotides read TGTGCCAGCAGTTACACGACTGGCCGCGGGGAGCTGTTTTTT.

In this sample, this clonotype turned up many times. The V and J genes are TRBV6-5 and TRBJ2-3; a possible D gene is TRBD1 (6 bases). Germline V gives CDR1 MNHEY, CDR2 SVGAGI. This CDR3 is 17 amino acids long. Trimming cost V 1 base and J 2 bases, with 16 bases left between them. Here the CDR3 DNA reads TGTGCCAGCAGTTACTGGGGACACGGGCCCGCCACAGATACGCAGTATTTT. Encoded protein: CASSYWGHGPATDTQYF.

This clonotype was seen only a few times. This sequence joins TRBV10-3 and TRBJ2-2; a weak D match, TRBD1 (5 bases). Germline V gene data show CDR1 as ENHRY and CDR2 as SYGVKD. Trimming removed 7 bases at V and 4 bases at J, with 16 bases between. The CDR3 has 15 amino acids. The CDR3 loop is CAITVTQGPTGELFF. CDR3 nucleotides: TGTGCCATCACCGTTACCCAGGGCCCCACCGGGGAGCTGTTTTTT.

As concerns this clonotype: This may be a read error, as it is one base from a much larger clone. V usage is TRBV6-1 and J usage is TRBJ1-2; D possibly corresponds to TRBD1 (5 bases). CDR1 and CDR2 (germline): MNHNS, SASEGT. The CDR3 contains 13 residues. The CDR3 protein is CTSHFVSGYGYTF. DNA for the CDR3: TGTACCAGCCATTTCGTCTCAGGGTATGGCTACACCTTC.

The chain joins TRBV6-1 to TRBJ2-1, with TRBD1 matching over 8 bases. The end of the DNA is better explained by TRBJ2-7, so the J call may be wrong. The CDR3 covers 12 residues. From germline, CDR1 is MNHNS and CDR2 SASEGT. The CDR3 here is CASRTGSYEQYF. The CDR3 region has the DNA TGTGCCAGCCGGACAGGGTCGTACGAGCAGTACTTC.

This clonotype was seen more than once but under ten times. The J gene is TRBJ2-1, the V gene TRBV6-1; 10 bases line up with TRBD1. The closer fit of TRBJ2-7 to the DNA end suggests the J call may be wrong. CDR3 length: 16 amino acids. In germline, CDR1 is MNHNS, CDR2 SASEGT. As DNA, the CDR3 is TGTGCCAGCAGTGAAAGGTCCGGGACAGGGGTCTACGAGCAGTACGTC. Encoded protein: CASSERSGTGVYEQYV.

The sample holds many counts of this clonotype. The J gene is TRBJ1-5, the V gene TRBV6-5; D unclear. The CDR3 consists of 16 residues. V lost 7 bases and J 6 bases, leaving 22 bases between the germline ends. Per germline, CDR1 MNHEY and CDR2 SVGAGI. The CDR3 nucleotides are TGTGCCAGCACTTTCGGGCAATCCCCCATGGGTCAGCCCCAGCATTTT. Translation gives CASTFGQSPMGQPQHF.

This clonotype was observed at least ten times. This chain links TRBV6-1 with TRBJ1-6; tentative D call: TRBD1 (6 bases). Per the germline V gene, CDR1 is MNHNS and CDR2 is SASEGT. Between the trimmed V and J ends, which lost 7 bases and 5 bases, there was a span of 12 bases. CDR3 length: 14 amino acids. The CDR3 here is CASTSGHDNSPLHF. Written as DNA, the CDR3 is TGTGCCAGCACCTCGGGACATGATAATTCACCCCTCCACTTT.

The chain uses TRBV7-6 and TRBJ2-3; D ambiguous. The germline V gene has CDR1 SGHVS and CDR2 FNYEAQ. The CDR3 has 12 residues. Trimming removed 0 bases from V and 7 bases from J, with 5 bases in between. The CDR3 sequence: CASSLAENTQYF. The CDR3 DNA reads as TGTGCCAGCAGCTTAGCGGAGAATACGCAGTATTTT.

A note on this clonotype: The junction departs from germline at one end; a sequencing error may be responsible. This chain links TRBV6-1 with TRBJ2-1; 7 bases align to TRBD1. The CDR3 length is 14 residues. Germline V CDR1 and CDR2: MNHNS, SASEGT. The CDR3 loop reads CASSVVVGTDTQYF. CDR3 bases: TGTGCCAGCAGTGTGGTTGTGGGGACAGATACGCAGTATTTC.

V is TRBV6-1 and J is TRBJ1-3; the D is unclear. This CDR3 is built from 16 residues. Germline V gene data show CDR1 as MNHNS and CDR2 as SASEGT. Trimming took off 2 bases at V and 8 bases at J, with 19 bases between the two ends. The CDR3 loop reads CASSESPLTDRDTIYF. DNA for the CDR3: TGTGCCAGCAGTGAATCCCCTCTAACGGATAGAGACACCATATATTTT.

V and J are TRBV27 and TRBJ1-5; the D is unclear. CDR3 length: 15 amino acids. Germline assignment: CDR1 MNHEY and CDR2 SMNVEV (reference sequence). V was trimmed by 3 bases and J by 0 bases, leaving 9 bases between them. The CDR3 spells CASSLRWNSNQPQHF. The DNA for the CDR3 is TGTGCCAGCAGTTTGAGGTGGAATAGCAATCAGCCCCAGCATTTT.

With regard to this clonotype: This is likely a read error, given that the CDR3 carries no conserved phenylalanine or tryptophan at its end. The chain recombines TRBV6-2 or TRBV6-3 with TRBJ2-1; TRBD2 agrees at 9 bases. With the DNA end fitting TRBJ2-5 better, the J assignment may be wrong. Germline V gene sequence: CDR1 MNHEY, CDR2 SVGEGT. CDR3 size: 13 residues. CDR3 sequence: CASGSTSGETQYL. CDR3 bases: TGTGCCAGCGGGTCGACTAGCGGAGAGACCCAGTACTTG.

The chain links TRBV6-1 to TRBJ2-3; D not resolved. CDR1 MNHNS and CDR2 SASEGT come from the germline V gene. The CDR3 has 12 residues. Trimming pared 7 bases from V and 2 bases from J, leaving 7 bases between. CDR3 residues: CASTSNTDTQYF. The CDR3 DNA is TGTGCCAGCACCTCGAACACAGATACGCAGTATTTT.

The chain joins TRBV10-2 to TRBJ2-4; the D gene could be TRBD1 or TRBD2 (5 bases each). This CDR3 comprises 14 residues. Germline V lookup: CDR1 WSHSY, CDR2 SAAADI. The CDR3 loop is CPGTGLGTKNTQYF. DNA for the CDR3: TGCCCCGGCACGGGGCTGGGGACCAAAAACACGCAGTACTTC.

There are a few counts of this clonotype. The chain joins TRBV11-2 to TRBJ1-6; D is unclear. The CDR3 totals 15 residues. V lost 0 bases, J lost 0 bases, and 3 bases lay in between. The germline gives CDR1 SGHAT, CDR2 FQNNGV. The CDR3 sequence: CASSLEPSYNSPLHF. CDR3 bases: TGTGCCAGCAGCTTAGAGCCCTCCTATAATTCACCCCTCCACTTT.